This T cell receptor (beta chain) was captured in a study of T cell responses to AZD1222 COVID-19 vaccine (TCRdb year 2021). For the study in its entirety: AZD1222 recipients with second doses at about 4 weeks or about 12 weeks were pooled, because spike-specific TCR depth and breadth did not differ between schedules. TCR sequencing was performed for 233 trial participants, of whom around 200 were given two doses of AZD1222 and around 25 were given two doses of MenACWY control vaccine. Enrollment into the trials was organized by age into subgroups of 18-55, 56-69 and 70-plus years, and those subgroups contained roughly 150, 30 and 60 TCR-sequenced participants, respectively.

The CDR3 regions of human TCRbeta chains were analyzed by immunosequencing. As for how the authors treated the data: TCRs in the repertoires were compared against a reference library of SARS-CoV-2-specific TCRs that had been generated with the MIRA antigen-specificity platform. Breadth was defined as the fraction of unique TCRs that were SARS-CoV-2-associated, and depth was defined as the fraction of total T cells that were SARS-CoV-2-associated. Using the MIRA data, every spike-specific TCR was mapped to the spike region that the TCR reacted to and assigned to either a CD4 or a CD8 class. Log10-transformed breadth and depth values were compared by one-way ANOVA with Sidak's multiple comparisons tests. This is the immuneACCESS table as TCRdb keeps it, with only in-frame sequences that have V and J called. A part of the clones is gone; compared with another copy, unresolved V genes explain less than half, and the rest is unexplained. The DNA gave D and trimming, while V, J and clone size come from that table. The sample table contains 98,000 or so clones; only one count was recorded for over 75% of them. The top ten clones comprise roughly a sixth of the sample.

The CDR3, cysteine through phenylalanine, is 13 amino acids long. The kept DNA is CDR3 alone, 39 bases in frame from the first base. Trimmed from V: 2 bases; trimmed from J: 6 bases; junction bases lacking a gene match: 3. In the germline V gene, CDR1 corresponds to SGHRS and CDR2 to YFSETQ. The sample's time point label, in plain terms: baseline before first vaccination. The vaccinee samples were drawn from two UK trials, COV001 and COV002, one of which was a single-blind randomized controlled phase 2/3 trial testing AZD1222 (ChAdOx1 nCoV-19) in healthy adults. For TCRbeta chain sequencing, PBMC samples from trial participants were taken at day 0 and at day 28 after the second dose. As to this clone: This receptor's antigen is unknown. No base quality values were provided; no much bigger clone lies one nucleotide off.

The research as a whole found: The 56-69-year group was small, and its depth increase did not reach significance, likely because of low power. Conclusions about previously exposed vaccinees are limited because only six or seven AZD1222 recipients were SARS-CoV-2 seropositive at baseline. CD4 TCRs associated with the vaccine covered the entire spike protein, and the dominant responses were in regions 160-218 and 743-854. After two AZD1222 doses, both the breadth and the depth of spike-specific TCRs were significantly higher than at day 0 and than in MenACWY recipients. Because no day 14 peak-response samples were available, repertoires were characterized only after the peak T cell response. Participants were mostly white British, with more females than males. The authors suggested clonal diversity may have been underestimated. Nearly half of unique spike-specific TCRs reportedly recognized epitopes outside regions mutated in the B.1.351 and B.1.1.7 variants.

The source material was peripheral blood, sampled on day 0 of AZD1222 vaccination. The clonotype comes from an adult in good health. The receptor chain draws on TRBV5-1 and TRBJ1-2; 8 of the junction bases match TRBD1. The CDR3 here reads CASSFPGGHGYTF. The DNA sequence is TGCGCCAGCAGCTTCCCAGGGGGCCATGGCTACACCTTC.